This TCR beta chain came from a study of preoperative IRX-2 immunotherapy in early breast cancer (dated by TCRdb to between 2019 and 2020). For this clone: What antigen it recognizes has not been identified. Base-call qualities are not available, and no considerably larger clone is one nucleotide away.

Library preparation used the immunoSEQ multiplex PCR assay. Imported from immuneACCESS, the table was reduced by TCRdb to in-frame sequences with V and J called. These copies leave out some clones; in studies compared against another copy, an unresolved V gene accounts for under half, and the cause of the remainder is not known. The sample table holds 25,000 to 30,000 clones, of which nearly 90% were seen once. The leading ten clones occupy 9.8% of the sample. Explained via the paper, the treatment or condition label denotes: preoperative locoregional IRX-2 cytokine immunotherapy. The samples were obtained from a phase Ib study in which preoperative, locoregional IRX-2 cytokine immunotherapy intended to prime immune responses was tested. Before surgery, IRX-2 was given to the donors, who were patients with early-stage breast cancer. The specimen was taken from a patient treated with IRX-2 immunotherapy. The origin of this receptor is a human donor with breast cancer.

The CDR3 sequence is CASNRQGALNYGYTF. The DNA sequence reads TGTGCCAGCAATCGACAGGGGGCGCTGAACTATGGCTACACCTTC. This chain is built from TRBV6-1 and TRBJ1-2; 10 bases in between match TRBD1. CDR1 and CDR2 were assigned from the germline V gene as MNHNS and SASEGT. V and J are trimmed by 7 bases and 2 bases, and the gene matches miss 7 bases of the junction. The CDR3 measures 15 amino acids from cysteine to phenylalanine. Kept here is only the CDR3 DNA, which spans 45 bases and is read in frame from base 1.